This T cell receptor beta chain appears in the sequencing data of a study of tissue T cells after allogeneic stem cell transplantation. Study results and limitations: Few T cell clones were shared across patients, but motif clusters showed tissue-specific shared signatures. This small cohort was clinically heterogeneous, and sampling depth was a limitation. Only a limited share of tissue TCRs appeared in blood or spleen. The study did not identify alloreactive or antigen-specific tissue TCRs, and some clones might be persisting host cells.

The CDR3 covers 14 residues. CDR1 is NNHNN and CDR2 is SYGAGS in the germline V gene (reference sequence). The V and J ends lost 0 bases and 2 bases respectively, with 7 bases between them. As to this clone: Antigen: not known. Gene names are mouse gene names. The read ends 1 residue before the CDR3 terminus; that terminus is restored from the germline J gene.

Method: immunoSEQ multiplex PCR; TCRdb's copy keeps in-frame clones and lacks some. Of roughly 50,000 clones detected, approximately 70% appear once; the ten largest clones hold 0.5% to 0.6%. This sequence joins TRBV13-2 and TRBJ2-5, with D possibly being TRBD2 (5 bases). The source of this sequence is a pool of C57BL/6 mice in good health. Source material: sorted cells pooled from one or two spleens. CDR3 residues: CASGDADFQDTQYF. CDR3 DNA (partial): TGTGCCAGCGGTGATGCGGACTTCCAAGACACCCAGTAC.